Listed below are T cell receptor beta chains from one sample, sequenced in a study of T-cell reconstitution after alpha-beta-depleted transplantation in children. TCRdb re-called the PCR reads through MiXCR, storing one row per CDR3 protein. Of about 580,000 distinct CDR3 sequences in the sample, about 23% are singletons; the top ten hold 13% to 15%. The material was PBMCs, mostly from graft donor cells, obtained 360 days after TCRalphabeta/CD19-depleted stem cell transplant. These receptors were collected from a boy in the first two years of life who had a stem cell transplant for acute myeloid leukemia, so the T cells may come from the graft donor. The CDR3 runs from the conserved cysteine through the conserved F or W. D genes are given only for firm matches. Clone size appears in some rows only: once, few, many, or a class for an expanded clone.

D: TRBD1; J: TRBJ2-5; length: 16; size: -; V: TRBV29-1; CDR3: CSVDSMGQGGGETQYF; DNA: TGCAGCGTTGACTCCATGGGACAGGGGGGCGGGGAGACCCAGTACTTC
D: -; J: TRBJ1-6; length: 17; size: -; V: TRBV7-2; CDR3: CASSLSGWTGDNSPLHF; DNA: TGTGCCAGCAGCTTAAGTGGTTGGACGGGAGATAATTCACCCCTCCACTTT
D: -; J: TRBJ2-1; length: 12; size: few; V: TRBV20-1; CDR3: CSATPEHNEQFF; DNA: TGCAGTGCTACCCCGGAGCACAATGAGCAGTTCTTC
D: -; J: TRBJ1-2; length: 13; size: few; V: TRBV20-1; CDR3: CSARDRGLYGYTF; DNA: TGCAGTGCTAGAGATAGGGGCCTCTATGGCTACACCTTC
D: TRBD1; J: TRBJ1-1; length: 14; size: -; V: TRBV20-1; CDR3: CSGGQGRLNTEAFF; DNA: TGCAGTGGCGGACAGGGCCGGTTGAACACTGAAGCTTTCTTT
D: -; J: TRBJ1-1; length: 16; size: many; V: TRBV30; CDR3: CACRPGGAQMNTEAFF; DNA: TGTGCCTGTCGCCCGGGGGGCGCCCAGATGAACACTGAAGCTTTCTTT
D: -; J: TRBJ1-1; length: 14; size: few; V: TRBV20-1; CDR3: CSARDPTTDTEAFF; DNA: TGCAGTGCTAGAGATCCCACAACGGACACTGAAGCTTTCTTT
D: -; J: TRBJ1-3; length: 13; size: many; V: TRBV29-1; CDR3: CSVGELSGNTIYF; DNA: TGCAGCGTTGGGGAACTGTCTGGAAACACCATATATTTT
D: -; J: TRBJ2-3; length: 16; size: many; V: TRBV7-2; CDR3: CASSLVPGGPSDTQYF; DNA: TGTGCCAGCAGCTTAGTGCCCGGGGGGCCTTCAGATACGCAGTATTTT
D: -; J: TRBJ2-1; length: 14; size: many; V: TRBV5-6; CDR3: CASSPRGPNNEQFF; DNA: TGTGCCAGCAGCCCCAGGGGACCCAACAATGAGCAGTTCTTC
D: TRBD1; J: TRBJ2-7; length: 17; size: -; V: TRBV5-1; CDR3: CASSLEPSGTGYDEQYF; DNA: TGCGCCAGCAGCTTGGAACCAAGCGGGACAGGGTACGACGAGCAGTACTTC
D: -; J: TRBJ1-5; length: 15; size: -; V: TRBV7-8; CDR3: CASSLVPGRRQPQHF; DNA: TGTGCCAGCAGCTTAGTTCCGGGGCGCAGGCAGCCCCAGCATTTT
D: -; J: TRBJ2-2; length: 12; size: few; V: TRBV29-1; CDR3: CSVGQGTGELFF; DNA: TGCAGCGTGGGGCAGGGGACCGGGGAGCTGTTTTTT
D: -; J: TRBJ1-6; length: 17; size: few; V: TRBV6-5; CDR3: CASSYSARQVGNSPLHF; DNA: TGTGCCAGCAGTTACTCGGCCAGGCAGGTCGGTAATTCACCCCTCCACTTT
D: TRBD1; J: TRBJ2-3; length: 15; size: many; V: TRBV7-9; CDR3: CASITGTGVTDTQYF; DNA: TGTGCCAGCATCACCGGGACAGGAGTCACAGATACGCAGTATTTT
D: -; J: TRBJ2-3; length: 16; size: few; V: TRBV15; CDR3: CATKHGVTGVTDTQYF; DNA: TGTGCCACCAAGCACGGAGTAACGGGCGTCACAGATACGCAGTATTTT
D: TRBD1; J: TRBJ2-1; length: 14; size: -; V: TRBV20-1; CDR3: CSARGYRGDNEQFF; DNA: TGCAGTGCTAGAGGGTACAGGGGAGACAATGAGCAGTTCTTC
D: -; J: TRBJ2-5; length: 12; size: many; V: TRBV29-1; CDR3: CSKGTAQETQYF; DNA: TGCAGCAAGGGGACTGCCCAAGAGACCCAGTACTTC
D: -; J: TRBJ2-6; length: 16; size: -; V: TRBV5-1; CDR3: CASSLLGNSGANVLTF; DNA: TGCGCCAGCAGCTTGCTGGGGAATTCAGGGGCCAACGTCCTGACTTTC
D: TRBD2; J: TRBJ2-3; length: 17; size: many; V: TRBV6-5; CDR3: CASSYRREDSAVDTQYF; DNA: TGTGCCAGCAGTTACAGGCGGGAGGACTCTGCCGTAGATACGCAGTATTTT
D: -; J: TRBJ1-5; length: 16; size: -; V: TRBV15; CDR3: CATTLDPGSTNQPQHF; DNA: TGTGCCACCACATTGGATCCAGGCAGTACTAATCAGCCCCAGCATTTT
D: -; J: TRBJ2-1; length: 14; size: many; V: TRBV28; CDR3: CASSLSISSHEQFF; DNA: TGTGCCAGCAGTTTATCTATCTCCAGTCATGAGCAGTTCTTC
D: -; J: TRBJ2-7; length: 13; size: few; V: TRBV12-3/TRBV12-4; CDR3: CASSRYTASEQYF; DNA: TGTGCCAGCAGTAGGTATACTGCGAGTGAGCAGTACTTC
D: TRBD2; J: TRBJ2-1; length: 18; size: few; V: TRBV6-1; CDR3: CASSPGLAGGTTYNEQFF; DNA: TGTGCCAGCAGCCCAGGACTAGCGGGGGGTACCACCTACAATGAGCAGTTCTTC
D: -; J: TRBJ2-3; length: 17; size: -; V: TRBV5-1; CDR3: CASSLSARGSRGDTQYF; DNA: TGCGCCAGCAGCCTATCTGCCAGGGGCTCTCGGGGAGATACGCAGTATTTT
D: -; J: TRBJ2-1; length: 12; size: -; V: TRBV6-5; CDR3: CASSYRRSREVF; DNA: TGTGCCAGCAGCTACCGAAGGTCCCGTGAGGTCTTC
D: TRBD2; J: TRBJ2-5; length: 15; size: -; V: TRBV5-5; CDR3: CASSLGTSGGETQYF; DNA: TGTGCCAGCAGCTTGGGGACTAGCGGGGGGGAGACCCAGTACTTC
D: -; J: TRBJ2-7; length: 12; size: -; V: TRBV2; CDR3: CASTGDSYEQYF; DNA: TGCGCCAGCACAGGCGACTCCTACGAGCAGTACTTC
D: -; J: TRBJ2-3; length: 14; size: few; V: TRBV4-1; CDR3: CASSQENEAGTQYF; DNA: TGCGCCAGCAGCCAAGAAAACGAGGCGGGTACGCAGTATTTT
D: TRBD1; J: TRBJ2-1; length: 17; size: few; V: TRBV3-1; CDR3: CASSQVGQEPFYNEQFF; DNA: TGTGCCAGCAGCCAAGTGGGACAGGAGCCCTTCTACAATGAGCAGTTCTTC
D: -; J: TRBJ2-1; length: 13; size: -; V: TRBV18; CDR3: CASSLGPVNEQFF; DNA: TGTGCCAGCTCACTGGGTCCAGTCAATGAGCAGTTCTTC
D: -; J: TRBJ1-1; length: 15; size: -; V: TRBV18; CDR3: CASSRTERTNTEAFF; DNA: TGTGCCAGCTCACGGACAGAAAGGACGAACACTGAAGCTTTCTTT
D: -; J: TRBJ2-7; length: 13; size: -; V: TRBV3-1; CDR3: CASSQDKDYEQYF; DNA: TGTGCCAGCAGCCAAGATAAGGACTACGAGCAGTACTTC
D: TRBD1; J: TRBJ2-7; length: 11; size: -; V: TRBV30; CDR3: CAWGRTGSLRF; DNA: TGTGCCTGGGGTCGGACAGGGTCCCTCCGCTTC
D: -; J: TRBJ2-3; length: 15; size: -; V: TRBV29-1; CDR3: CSGGTHSTSTDTQYF; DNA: TGCAGCGGCGGAACACACTCGACTAGCACAGATACGCAGTATTTT
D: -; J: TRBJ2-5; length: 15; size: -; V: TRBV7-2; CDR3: CASSLVYQNQETQYF; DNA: TGTGCCAGCAGCTTAGTTTATCAGAACCAAGAGACCCAGTACTTC
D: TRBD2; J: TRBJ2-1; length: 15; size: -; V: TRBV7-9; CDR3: CASSPLAGGQDEQFF; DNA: TGTGCCAGCAGCCCCCTGGCGGGGGGGCAGGATGAGCAGTTCTTC
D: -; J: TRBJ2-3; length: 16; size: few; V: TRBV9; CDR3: CASSVGARHSTDTQYF; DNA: TGTGCCAGCAGCGTAGGGGCACGGCATAGCACAGATACGCAGTATTTT
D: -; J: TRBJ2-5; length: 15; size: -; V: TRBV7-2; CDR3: CASSLRGPPEETQYF; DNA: TGTGCCAGCAGCTTGAGGGGCCCACCGGAGGAGACCCAGTACTTC
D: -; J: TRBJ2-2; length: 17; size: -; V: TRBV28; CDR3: CASSLLAPWDGTGELFF; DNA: TGTGCCAGCAGTTTATTAGCCCCCTGGGACGGCACCGGGGAGCTGTTTTTT
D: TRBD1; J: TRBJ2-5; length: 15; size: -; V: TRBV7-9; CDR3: CASRPDRGDQETQYF; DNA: TGTGCCAGCAGACCCGACAGGGGCGACCAAGAGACCCAGTACTTC
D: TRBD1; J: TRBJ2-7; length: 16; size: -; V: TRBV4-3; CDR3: CASSLWAGGNSYEQYF; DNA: TGCGCCAGCAGCCTCTGGGCAGGGGGCAACTCCTACGAGCAGTACTTC
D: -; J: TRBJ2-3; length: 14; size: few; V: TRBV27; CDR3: CASSPIYSTDTQYF; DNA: TGTGCCAGCAGTCCGATTTATAGCACAGATACGCAGTATTTT
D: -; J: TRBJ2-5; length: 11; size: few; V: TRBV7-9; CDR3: CASTSGVTQYF; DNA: TGTGCCAGCACATCTGGGGTGACCCAGTACTTC
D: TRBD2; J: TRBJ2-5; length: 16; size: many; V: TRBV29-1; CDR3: CSVPYGLGGYQETQYF; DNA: TGCAGCGTTCCTTACGGCCTCGGGGGGTACCAAGAGACCCAGTACTTC
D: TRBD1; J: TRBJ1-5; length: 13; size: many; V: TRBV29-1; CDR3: CSVGDSLNQPQHF; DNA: TGCAGCGTTGGGGACAGCCTCAATCAGCCCCAGCATTTT
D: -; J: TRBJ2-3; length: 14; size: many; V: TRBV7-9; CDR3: CASSIIPGLDTQYF; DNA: TGTGCCAGCAGCATTATTCCTGGGCTGGATACGCAGTATTTT